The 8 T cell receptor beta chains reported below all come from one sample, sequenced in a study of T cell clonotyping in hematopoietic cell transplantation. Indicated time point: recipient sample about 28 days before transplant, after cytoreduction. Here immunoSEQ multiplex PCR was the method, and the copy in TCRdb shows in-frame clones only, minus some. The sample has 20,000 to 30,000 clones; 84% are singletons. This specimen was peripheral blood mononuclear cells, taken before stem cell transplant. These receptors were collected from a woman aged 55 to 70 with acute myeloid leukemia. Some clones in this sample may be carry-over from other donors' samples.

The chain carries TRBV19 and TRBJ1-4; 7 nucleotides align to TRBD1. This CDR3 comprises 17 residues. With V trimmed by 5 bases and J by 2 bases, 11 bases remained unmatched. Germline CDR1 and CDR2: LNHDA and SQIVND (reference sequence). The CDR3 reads CASSAAGTAITNEKLFF. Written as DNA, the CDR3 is TGTGCCAGTAGTGCCGCCGGGACAGCCATCACTAATGAAAAACTGTTTTTT. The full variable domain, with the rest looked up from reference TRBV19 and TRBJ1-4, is DGGITQSPKYLFRKEGQNVTLSCEQNLNHDAMYWYRQDPGQGLRLIYYSQIVNDFQKGDIAEGYSVSREKKESFPLTVTSAQKNPTAFYLCASSAAGTAITNEKLFFGSGTQLSVL.

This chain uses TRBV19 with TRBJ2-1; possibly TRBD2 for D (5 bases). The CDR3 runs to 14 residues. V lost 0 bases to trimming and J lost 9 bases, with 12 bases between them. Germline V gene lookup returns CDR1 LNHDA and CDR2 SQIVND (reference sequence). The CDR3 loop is CASSIEISAFEQFF. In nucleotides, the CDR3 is TGTGCCAGTAGTATAGAGATTAGCGCCTTTGAGCAGTTCTTC.

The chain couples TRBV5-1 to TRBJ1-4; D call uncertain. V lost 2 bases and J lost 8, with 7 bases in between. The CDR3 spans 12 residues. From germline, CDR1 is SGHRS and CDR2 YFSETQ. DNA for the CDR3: TGCGCCAGCAGCTTCCCTTCCGAAAAACTGTTTTTT. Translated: CASSFPSEKLFF.

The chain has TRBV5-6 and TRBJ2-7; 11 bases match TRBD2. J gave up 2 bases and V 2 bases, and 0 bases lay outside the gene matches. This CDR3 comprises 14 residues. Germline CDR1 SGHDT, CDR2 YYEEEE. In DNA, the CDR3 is TGTGCCAGCAGCTTACTAGCGGGGGCCTACGAGCAGTACTTC. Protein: CASSLLAGAYEQYF.

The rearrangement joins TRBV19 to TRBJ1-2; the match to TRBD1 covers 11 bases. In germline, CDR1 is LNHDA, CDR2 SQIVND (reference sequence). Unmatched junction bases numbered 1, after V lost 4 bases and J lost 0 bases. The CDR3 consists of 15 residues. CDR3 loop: CASSTGQGANYGYTF. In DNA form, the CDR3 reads TGTGCCAGTAGTACGGGACAGGGGGCTAACTATGGCTACACCTTC.

This chain's CDR3 is CASSLGDWYEQYF. CDR3 nucleotide sequence: TGCGCCAGCAGCTTGGGGGACTGGTACGAGCAGTACTTC. The chain has TRBV5-1 and TRBJ2-7; D is possibly TRBD2 (6 bases). This CDR3 has 13 amino acids. The germline CDR1 and CDR2 sequences are SGHRS and YFSETQ. With 0 bases removed from V and 4 bases from J, the gap between germline ends came to 8 bases. The whole variable domain, filled in from reference TRBV5-1 and TRBJ2-7, reads KAGVTQTPRYLIKTRGQQVTLSCSPISGHRSVSWYQQTPGQGLQFLFEYFSETQRNKGNFPGRFSGRQFSNSRSEMNVSTLELGDSALYLCASSLGDWYEQYFGPGTRLTVT.

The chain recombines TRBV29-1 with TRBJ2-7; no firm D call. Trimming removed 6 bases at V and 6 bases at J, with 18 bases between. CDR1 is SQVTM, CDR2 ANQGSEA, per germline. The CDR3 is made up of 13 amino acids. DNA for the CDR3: TGCAGCGTGGATGACTTCCTCCGCAGCGAGCAGTACTTC. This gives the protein CSVDDFLRSEQYF.

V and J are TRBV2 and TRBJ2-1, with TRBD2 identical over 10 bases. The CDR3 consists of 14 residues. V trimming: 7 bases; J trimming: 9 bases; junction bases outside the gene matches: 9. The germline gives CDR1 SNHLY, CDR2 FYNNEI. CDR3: CASKKLAGISEQFF. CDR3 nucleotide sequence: TGTGCCAGCAAAAAACTAGCGGGAATTAGTGAGCAGTTCTTC.